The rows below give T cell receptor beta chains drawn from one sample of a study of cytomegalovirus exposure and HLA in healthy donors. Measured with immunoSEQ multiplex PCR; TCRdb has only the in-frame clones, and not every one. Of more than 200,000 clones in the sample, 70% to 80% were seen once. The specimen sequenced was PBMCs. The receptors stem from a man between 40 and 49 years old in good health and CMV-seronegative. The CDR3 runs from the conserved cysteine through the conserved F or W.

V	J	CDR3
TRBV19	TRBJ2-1	CAAREGPKNEQFF
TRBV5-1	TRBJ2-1	CASSLGLAGGPGEQFF
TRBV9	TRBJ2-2	CASSVDGRGNTGELFF
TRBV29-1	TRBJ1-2	CSVDELIQGNYGYTF
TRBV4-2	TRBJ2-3	CASSQDGRYTDTQYF
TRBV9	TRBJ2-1	CASSDTGGGNNEQFF
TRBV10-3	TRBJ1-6	CAISEGRQGLLYNSPLHF
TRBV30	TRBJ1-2	CAWSAGRIDGYTF
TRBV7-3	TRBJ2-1	CASGGGNNEQFF
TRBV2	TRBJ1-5	CASMRTGPNQPQHF
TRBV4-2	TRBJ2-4	CASSQALGANIQYF
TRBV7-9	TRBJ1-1	CASSFGNTEAFF
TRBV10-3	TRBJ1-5	CASQGEYSNQPQHF
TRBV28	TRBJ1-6	CASSLAGVGSPLHF
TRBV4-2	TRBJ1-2	CASSQQSNRDYGYTF
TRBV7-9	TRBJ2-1	CASSLGVNNEQFF
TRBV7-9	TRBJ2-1	CASSLASGPPYNEQFF
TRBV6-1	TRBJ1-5	CASEIPGGSEHF
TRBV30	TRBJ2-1	CAWKPLDRVYNEQFF
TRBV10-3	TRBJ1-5	CAISPDSQRPQHF
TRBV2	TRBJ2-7	CASAPSEGLSYEQYF
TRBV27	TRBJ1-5	CASSLFRDSSNQPQHF
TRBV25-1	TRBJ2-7	CASSEEDEQYF
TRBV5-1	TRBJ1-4	CASSEGRGTGNEKLFF
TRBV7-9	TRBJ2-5	CASSLALTRVLETQYF
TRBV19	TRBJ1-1	CASTRGPLPQGAFF
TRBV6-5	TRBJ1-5	CASSGNRAYQPQHF